The clone carrying this T cell receptor beta chain was found once. Its specificity is not known. These data are taken from a study of cytomegalovirus exposure and HLA in healthy donors. The PCR contained 60 Vbeta and 13 Jbeta primers. Libraries were prepared by immunoSEQ multiplex PCR; TCRdb keeps only in-frame clonotypes and omits some of them. Of around 180,000 clones listed, around 81% are singletons. The study's findings and limits: For most TCR beta V segments, an earlier analysis put the productive rate at about 90% or about 30% of the time.

Sequenced sample: PBMCs. The clonotype originates from a woman under 30 in good health and CMV-seropositive.

CDR3 in amino acids: CASSQVDRGYGYTF. The CDR3 DNA follows: TGCGCCAGCAGCCAAGTCGACCGGGGGTATGGCTACACCTTC. J is TRBJ1-2 and V is TRBV4-3; D might be TRBD1 (5 bases). Germline lookup yields CDR1 LGHNA and CDR2 YSLEER. The CDR3 covers 14 residues. The germline V and J ends were trimmed by 1 base and 5 bases, with 11 bases remaining between them.